These 20 T cell receptor beta chains were all obtained from the same sample, sequenced in a study of blood T cell repertoires in COVID-19. Sequencing used immunoSEQ multiplex PCR; TCRdb keeps in-frame clones, though not all of them. The sample comprises 120,000 or so clones, roughly 79% of which are singletons, and about 25% rests with the top ten. Sequencing was done on a sample of peripheral blood. Source of these receptors: a human donor in a cohort sampled during active COVID-19.

J is TRBJ2-5 and V is TRBV7-9; D perhaps matches TRBD2 (5 bases). Trimming left V 4 bases short and J 2 bases short, with 8 bases between. The CDR3 runs 13 residues. From germline, CDR1 is SEHNR and CDR2 FQNEAQ (reference sequence). CDR3 coding DNA: TGTGCCAGCAGCTCGGGATCTCAAGAGACCCAGTACTTC. Protein: CASSSGSQETQYF. The full variable domain, completed using reference TRBV7-9 and TRBJ2-5, is DTGVSQNPRHKITKRGQNVTFRCDPISEHNRLYWYRQTLGQGPEFLTYFQNEAQLEKSRLLSDRFSAERPKGSFSTLEIQRTEQGDSAMYLCASSSGSQETQYFGPGTRLLVL.

The chain carries TRBV27 and TRBJ2-7; 10 bases match TRBD2. The length of the CDR3 is 21 residues. V shed 2 bases and J 4 bases; nucleotides not matched to a gene: 23. Germline assignment: CDR1 MNHEY and CDR2 SMNVEV (reference sequence). As DNA, the CDR3 is TGTGCCAGCAGTTTAAGGGGAAGGAGCGGGAGGGCCTCGGGAGGTGCTTACGAGCAGTACTTC. It is translated as CASSLRGRSGRASGGAYEQYF.

The chain recombines TRBV5-4 with TRBJ1-2; no clear D gene. Trimming shortened V by 3 bases and J by 2 bases, and 5 bases separated the two germline ends. Germline V gene lookup returns CDR1 SGHNT and CDR2 YYREEE (reference sequence). CDR3 length: 12 residues. The CDR3 region is CASSYENYGYTF. DNA for the CDR3: TGTGCCAGCAGCTACGAGAACTATGGCTACACCTTC.

The V gene is TRBV9, the J gene TRBJ2-3, with 7 bases identical to TRBD2. V shed 2 bases and J 5 bases; nucleotides not matched to a gene: 14. This CDR3 is built from 17 residues. The germline gives CDR1 SGDLS, CDR2 YYNGEE. CDR3 in amino acids: CASSVLGGSALKDTQYF. Written as DNA, the CDR3 is TGTGCCAGCAGCGTTCTGGGAGGGTCCGCGCTTAAAGATACGCAGTATTTT.

The CDR3 reads CASSPNRDSPLHF. In nucleotides, the CDR3 is TGTGCCAGCAGTCCAAACAGGGATTCACCCCTCCACTTT. V usage is TRBV28 and J usage is TRBJ1-6; D possibly corresponds to TRBD1 (6 bases). Deletions cut 5 bases from V and 8 bases from J, with 10 bases between. This CDR3 spans 13 amino acids. Germline V gene sequence: CDR1 MDHEN, CDR2 SYDVKM.

In DNA, the CDR3 is TGTGCCACCAGTGATAACCAGCGGGGGTTACATAATGAGCAGTTCTTC. This sequence encodes CATSDNQRGLHNEQFF. This rearrangement joins TRBV24-1 to TRBJ2-1; TRBD2 matches 8 bases. The CDR3 loop spans 16 amino acids. J lost 7 bases, V lost 3 bases, and 10 bases had no gene match. Looked up from germline, CDR1 is KGHDR and CDR2 is SFDVKD.

The chain has TRBV24-1 and TRBJ1-3; TRBD1 matches 9 bases. After removal of 4 bases from V and 0 bases from J, the junction contained 15 bases not matched to a gene. Per germline, CDR1 KGHDR and CDR2 SFDVKD. The CDR3 consists of 20 residues. CDR3 sequence: CATSDPPGQGGESSGNTIYF. The CDR3 DNA follows: TGTGCCACCAGTGACCCGCCGGGACAGGGAGGGGAAAGCTCTGGAAACACCATATATTTT.

V gene TRBV4-3 combines with J gene TRBJ2-7; possible D gene TRBD1, 6 bases. Germline V gene data show CDR1 as LGHNA and CDR2 as YSLEER. This CDR3 spans 14 amino acids. Deletions cut 0 bases from V and 10 bases from J, with 16 bases between. CDR3 in DNA: TGCGCCAGCAGCCAAGATGGGGGCAGGGGAACACAGTACTTC. This gives the protein CASSQDGGRGTQYF.

The gene calls are TRBV5-4 and TRBJ2-7, with 9 bases aligning to TRBD2. The length of the CDR3 is 13 residues. V shed 1 base and J 5 bases; nucleotides not matched to a gene: 1. Per germline, CDR1 SGHNT and CDR2 YYREEE (reference sequence). The CDR3 loop reads CASSLQRGDEQYF. In nucleotides, the CDR3 is TGTGCCAGCAGCTTGCAGCGGGGGGACGAGCAGTACTTC.

J is TRBJ1-3 and V is TRBV5-4; possible D gene TRBD1, 5 bases. This CDR3 comprises 16 residues. V was clipped by 0 bases and J by 0 bases, with 10 bases between them. CDR1 is SGHNT and CDR2 is YYREEE in the germline V gene (reference sequence). The CDR3 bases are TGTGCCAGCAGCTTGGGGGGCAGGGTCTCTGGAAACACCATATATTTT. Encoded protein: CASSLGGRVSGNTIYF.

The J gene is TRBJ1-3, the V gene TRBV28; no definite D call. This CDR3 region has 13 residues. V lost 4 bases to trimming and J lost 2 bases, with 6 bases between them. The germline gives CDR1 MDHEN, CDR2 SYDVKM. The CDR3 coding sequence is TGTGCCAGCAGTTCTGGGCCTGGAAACACCATATATTTT. It encodes CASSSGPGNTIYF.

V is TRBV14 and J is TRBJ2-5, with a tentative D call TRBD2 (6 bases). V lost 4 bases, J lost 2 bases, and 11 bases lay in between. The CDR3 is 14 amino acids. Germline V lookup: CDR1 SGHDN, CDR2 FVKESK. In nucleotides, the CDR3 is TGTGCCAGCAGCCCACCGGGACTTCAAGAGACCCAGTACTTC. Translation gives CASSPPGLQETQYF. The full variable domain, in which reference TRBV14 and TRBJ2-5 provide the parts outside the CDR3, is EAGVTQFPSHSVIEKGQTVTLRCDPISGHDNLYWYRRVMGKEIKFLLHFVKESKQDESGMPNNRFLAERTGGTYSTLKVQPAELEDSGVYFCASSPPGLQETQYFGPGTRLLVL.

The genes are TRBV19 and TRBJ2-7; perhaps TRBD1 as D (5 bases). This CDR3 is 13 amino acids long. CDR1 and CDR2 from the germline V gene are LNHDA and SQIVND (reference sequence). V was cut by 5 bases and J by 1 base, with 9 bases left in between. CDR3 in DNA: TGTGCCAGTAGTCGACAGAGATCCTACGAGCAGTACTTC. The encoded protein is CASSRQRSYEQYF.

The rearrangement joins TRBV27 to TRBJ2-1; D possibly corresponds to TRBD1 (6 bases). Trimming took off 8 bases at V and 1 base at J, with 12 bases between the two ends. Germline assignment: CDR1 MNHEY and CDR2 SMNVEV (reference sequence). The CDR3 runs to 14 residues. The CDR3: CASQGSGSYNEQFF. DNA of the CDR3: TGTGCCAGCCAGGGGTCGGGGTCCTACAATGAGCAGTTCTTC.

Here the CDR3 reads CASSLGGETYEQYF. In DNA form, the CDR3 reads TGCGCCAGCAGCTTGGGCGGCGAAACCTACGAGCAGTACTTC. V and J are TRBV5-1 and TRBJ2-7; unclear D gene. V lost 0 bases, J lost 2 bases, and 9 bases lay in between. The CDR3 covers 14 residues. Germline V lookup: CDR1 SGHRS, CDR2 YFSETQ.

This chain connects TRBV28 to TRBJ2-1, with 8 nucleotides matching TRBD2. From germline, CDR1 is MDHEN and CDR2 SYDVKM. The CDR3 runs 14 residues. The ends lost 3 bases at V and 8 bases at J; junction bases unmatched: 6. CDR3 loop: CASSLGWTSYEQFF. In DNA form, the CDR3 reads TGTGCCAGCAGTTTGGGGTGGACTAGCTATGAGCAGTTCTTC.

The rearrangement uses TRBV7-3 and TRBJ2-2; possibly TRBD2 for D (5 bases). The V and J ends lost 2 bases and 5 bases respectively, with 6 bases between them. Germline lookup yields CDR1 SGHTA and CDR2 FQGTGA. This CDR3 has 13 residues. In nucleotides, the CDR3 is TGTGCCAGCAGCTTAGAGGGAACCGGGGAGCTGTTTTTT. Protein product: CASSLEGTGELFF.

This clone is a singleton in its sample. This sequence joins TRBV27 and TRBJ1-1; 9 bases agree with TRBD1. There are 14 residues in the CDR3. V was pared by 5 bases and J by 6 bases, with 7 bases of the junction left unmatched. Germline assignment: CDR1 MNHEY and CDR2 SMNVEV (reference sequence). The CDR3 loop is CASSEGQGGAEAFF. In nucleotides, the CDR3 is TGTGCCAGCAGTGAGGGACAGGGAGGCGCTGAAGCTTTCTTT.

The chain recombines TRBV2 with TRBJ1-4; a weak D match, TRBD1 (5 bases). V was pared by 6 bases and J by 0 bases, with 11 bases between. CDR3 size: 15 residues. Germline CDR1 reads SNHLY; CDR2 reads FYNNEI. The DNA for the CDR3 is TGTGCCAGCAGCCCGCAGGGTACAACTAATGAAAAACTGTTTTTT. This encodes CASSPQGTTNEKLFF.

The gene calls are TRBV6-2 or TRBV6-3 and TRBJ2-3, with a possible D match to TRBD2 (6 bases). V was trimmed by 5 bases and J by 2 bases, leaving 20 bases between them. The CDR3 runs 17 residues. From germline, CDR1 is MNHEY and CDR2 SVGEGT. Written as DNA, the CDR3 is TGTGCCAGCAGTCTTCCTCCCCATAGCGGAGACACAGATACGCAGTATTTT. Translated: CASSLPPHSGDTDTQYF.